This is a list of T cell receptor beta chains from one sample in a study of PD-1 blockade in classical Hodgkin lymphoma. Generated by immunoSEQ multiplex PCR, the TCRdb table keeps only in-frame clones and is missing some. This table has 27,000 or so clones, about 74% appearing once. This sample comprised CD4+ T cells from blood, obtained at baseline. The receptors here all came from a human donor with classical Hodgkin lymphoma. Both conserved end residues are part of each CDR3. Fields, in order: J gene, V gene, CDR3 protein.

TRBJ1-4 TRBV5-1 CASSIDSTNEKLFF
TRBJ2-7 TRBV14 CASSQRLSYEQYF
TRBJ1-1 TRBV5-1 CASSLRGGTEAFF
TRBJ1-6 TRBV7-6 CASSLESPGRNSPLHF
TRBJ2-1 TRBV5-1 CASSLAHGSYNEQFF
TRBJ1-1 TRBV19 CASSIRGLMNTEAFF
TRBJ1-6 TRBV9 CASSVAEGGSYNSPLHF
TRBJ2-3 TRBV11-3 CASSFLGDTQYF
TRBJ1-1 TRBV6-5 CASRPAPTEAFF
TRBJ2-2 TRBV7-6 CAIDRGPSVGGELFF
TRBJ1-2 TRBV2 CASSGQGIYGYTF
TRBJ2-1 TRBV4-2 CASSQNPRGGTGVSYNEQFF
TRBJ2-7 TRBV11-2 CASSSPPGQGTYEQYF
TRBJ2-7 TRBV7-3 CASSLRDRFYEQYF
TRBJ2-7 TRBV7-8 CASSLTSGGYEQYF
TRBJ1-1 TRBV6-5 CASSSGDYDTEAFF
TRBJ2-1 TRBV11-2 CASSPVGTSYDEQFF
TRBJ2-2 TRBV7-8 CASSSPAGGPGELFF
TRBJ2-7 TRBV20-1 CSARDFSEQYF
TRBJ2-5 TRBV5-5 CASSHPATSGGETQYF
TRBJ2-3 TRBV30 CAWGGVSSGVSTDTQYF
TRBJ1-1 TRBV20-1 CSARGNEAFF
TRBJ2-1 TRBV2 CASNLEGAYNEQFF
TRBJ1-5 TRBV7-9 CASSRTGSNQPQHF
TRBJ2-5 TRBV28 CASSAPSGGIQETQYF
TRBJ1-2 TRBV5-6 CASSLNYGYTF
TRBJ1-4 TRBV29-1 CSVRQGGPNEKLFF